This T cell receptor (beta chain) was found in a study of blood T cell repertoires in COVID-19. Turning to the study itself: Acute and convalescent COVID-19 specimens originated in the United States, Italy and Spain. T cells, B-cell-depleted T cells, or PBMCs provided the cDNA or gDNA that served as material.

The germline V and J ends were trimmed by 7 bases and 3 bases, with 10 bases remaining between them. The germline CDR1 and CDR2 sequences are MNHEY and SVGAGI. The CDR3 runs 13 residues. Original processing notes: Counts of nucleated cells, estimated from reference gene primer amplification, were obtained. Here immunoSEQ multiplex PCR was the method, and the copy in TCRdb shows in-frame clones only, minus some. V and J calls and clone size come straight from that table; D and trimming were deduced from the DNA. In the table there are about 300,000 clones, more than 80% of which are singletons. This chain links TRBV6-5 with TRBJ1-3; D remains unclear. The receptor's source is a man aged 18 to 30 who had recovered from COVID-19. The specimen sequenced was peripheral blood. CDR3 sequence: CASTGEYGNTIYF. The CDR3 region has the DNA TGTGCCAGCACCGGGGAGTATGGAAACACCATATATTTT.